This T cell receptor beta chain was retrieved from a study of control samples from healthy donors and cancer patients. Assay used: immunoSEQ multiplex PCR; TCRdb lists only in-frame clones, some missing. In the table there are around 68,000 clones, approximately 88% of which are singletons. The CDR3 sequence is 13 residues long. In germline, CDR1 is SGHTA, CDR2 FQGNSA. Trimming pared 2 bases from V and 8 bases from J, leaving 12 bases between. The source is a woman aged 45-60 years with lung cancer. Sequencing was carried out using PBMCs. The gene calls are TRBV7-2 and TRBJ1-2; D is possibly TRBD1 (5 bases). CDR3 residues: CASSLKGEKGYTF. The CDR3 DNA reads TGTGCCAGCAGCTTAAAAGGGGAAAAAGGCTACACCTTC.